This TCR beta chain derives from a study of blood T cell repertoires in COVID-19. The overall study: PBMCs, B-cell-depleted T cells, or T cells were the source of the cDNA or gDNA that made up the material.

This CDR3 is built from 15 residues. The germline V gene has CDR1 SGHDN and CDR2 FVKESK. V was pared by 5 bases and J by 7 bases, with 13 bases of the junction left unmatched. Assay used: immunoSEQ multiplex PCR; TCRdb lists only in-frame clones, some missing. The table has about 200,000 clones, around nine tenths seen once. Sequences were obtained from peripheral blood. The chain recombines TRBV14 with TRBJ2-5; 7 bases agree with TRBD2. The clonotype was recovered from a man in his fifties or sixties with COVID-19, enrolled during active disease. The CDR3 is CASSGTWGGFGTQYF. As DNA, the CDR3 is TGTGCCAGCAGCGGTACTTGGGGGGGGTTCGGGACCCAGTACTTC.